The entry that follows covers one T cell receptor (beta chain) sequence. Its binding antigen is unknown. Base qualities are not provided; no much larger clone lies one nucleotide away. These data belong to a study of blood T cell repertoires in COVID-19 (TCRdb year 2020). For the study in its entirety: Collaborator samples came from the United States, Italy and Spain and covered acute and convalescent phases of COVID-19. The prospective study material was composed of cDNA or gDNA derived from T cells, B-cell-depleted T cells, or PBMCs. Deeply sampled blood TCRbeta repertoires from subjects exposed to, actively infected with, or recovered from COVID-19 were included in the dataset. A freely available public database, intended as a resource for researchers studying the immune response to SARS-CoV-2, is where the repertoires were released. The samples were drawn from the first 160 participants of the ongoing ImmuneRACE study and from some 1,300 subjects provided by 6 global collaborators. Nearly every sample came with metadata listing a de-identified subject ID, COVID-19 status, age in years and sex. Where available, HLA class I and class II types were obtained from metadata supplied by the sample provider rather than from assay-based typing.

Samples from volunteer blood donors who had recovered from COVID-19 were contributed by a second Seattle source. Collaborating institutions collected whole blood in K2EDTA tubes following their own protocols. For TCRbeta analysis, collaborator samples were shipped as frozen whole blood, as isolated PBMCs, or as DNA extracted from either sample type. TCRbeta CDR3 regions were amplified from genomic DNA by means of the immunoSEQ Assay, a bias-controlled multiplex PCR. The study's processing was this. The number of nucleated cells in each sample was estimated from the amplification of reference gene primers within the assay. To quantify the absolute abundance of each unique TCRbeta CDR3 rearrangement, sequence reads were collapsed and filtered. For each sample, productive Simpson clonality was calculated by taking the square root of Simpson's diversity index across productive rearrangements. Sourced from immuneACCESS, this table was stored by TCRdb with only in-frame sequences that have V and J called. A share of the clones is absent; for the studies checked, an unresolved V gene accounts for under half, and the remainder has no known explanation. That table gives V, J and clone size, and the DNA gave D and trimming. The sample table records roughly 220,000 clones; 75% to 85% of these occur just once. 1.4% of the sample belongs to the ten largest clones.

Taken from the germline V gene, the CDR1 and CDR2 loops are MNHEY and SVGAGI. A distance of 15 bases separates the germline ends of V and J, which lose 5 bases and 5 bases respectively. The CDR3 numbers 15 residues from cysteine through phenylalanine. Only the CDR3 DNA is retained, 45 bases long and in frame from the first base. The research as a whole found: How much clinical and demographic metadata was included differed by source and by participant, and the metadata was provided uncurated.

The TCR comes from a woman aged 40 to 50 who had recovered from COVID-19. Sequenced sample: peripheral blood. The chain employs TRBV6-5 and TRBJ2-2; TRBD2 could be the D gene, as 7 bases match. The CDR3 is CASSQAGASTGELFF. Here is the DNA: TGTGCCAGCAGTCAGGCGGGGGCGTCAACCGGGGAGCTGTTTTTT.